The clone carrying this TCR beta chain was observed a handful of times. Within the sample, other DNA sequences also encode this same CDR3. CDR1 is SGDLS, CDR2 YYNGEE, per germline. Trimming stripped 0 bases from V and 4 bases from J, with 9 bases between. The CDR3 sequence is 14 residues long. The data belong to a study of blood T cell repertoires in COVID-19. Overall study context: In each case, the material was cDNA or gDNA derived from T cells, B-cell-depleted T cells, or PBMCs.

Original data processing: Researchers report that nucleated cell counts were estimated from reference gene primer amplification. Data came from immunoSEQ multiplex PCR; TCRdb stores just in-frame clones and leaves some out. That table gives V, J and clone size, and the DNA gave D and trimming. The sample has about 74,000 clones; 90% are singletons. Sequencing input: peripheral blood. This receptor was taken from a man aged 50 or older with acute or convalescent COVID-19. The chain uses TRBV9 and TRBJ2-3; weak D call: TRBD1 (5 bases). The CDR3 bases are TGTGCCAGCAGCGTAGCTACCAGGGCAGATACGCAGTATTTT. This translates into CASSVATRADTQYF.